Listed below are T cell receptor beta chains from one sample, sequenced in a study of blood T cell repertoires in COVID-19. The protocol was immunoSEQ multiplex PCR, while the TCRdb copy is restricted to in-frame clones and leaves out a portion. The repertoire consists of roughly 100,000 clones, with around 82% occurring once and the leading ten covering about an eighth. Sequenced: peripheral blood. These receptors originate from a human donor in a cohort sampled during active or convalescent COVID-19. CDR3s include the opening cysteine and the closing phenylalanine or tryptophan. Fields, in order: V gene, D gene, J gene, clone size, CDR3 DNA, CDR3 protein. A D gene is named only where the DNA matches it firmly. Expanded clones get a size class; other rows say once, few or many, or leave the size out.

v_gene: TRBV6-6; d_gene: -; j_gene: TRBJ1-4; abundance: once; CDR3nt: TGTGCCAGCAGTTACGGCGGGAATGGTAATGAAAAACTGTTTTTT; CDR3aa: CASSYGGNGNEKLFF
v_gene: TRBV2; d_gene: TRBD1; j_gene: TRBJ1-2; abundance: -; CDR3nt: TGTGCCAGCAGCTCCGGGACAGGGGCGCGAGGCTACACCTTC; CDR3aa: CASSSGTGARGYTF
v_gene: TRBV6-5; d_gene: TRBD1; j_gene: TRBJ1-1; abundance: -; CDR3nt: TGTGCCAGCAGCCTACAGGGGGCCACTGAAGCTTTCTTT; CDR3aa: CASSLQGATEAFF
v_gene: TRBV5-4; d_gene: -; j_gene: TRBJ2-7; abundance: few; CDR3nt: TGTGCCAGCAGCTTCAGGGGGGAGTACGAGCAGTACTTC; CDR3aa: CASSFRGEYEQYF
v_gene: TRBV5-1; d_gene: -; j_gene: TRBJ1-1; abundance: -; CDR3nt: TGCGCCAGCAGCGGACTTGCAGGGGTTGAAGCTTTCTTT; CDR3aa: CASSGLAGVEAFF
v_gene: TRBV5-1; d_gene: TRBD1; j_gene: TRBJ1-1; abundance: -; CDR3nt: TGCGCCAGCAGCAATTTAGGACAGGAGAACACTGAAGCTTTCTTT; CDR3aa: CASSNLGQENTEAFF
v_gene: TRBV11-3; d_gene: TRBD2; j_gene: TRBJ2-3; abundance: -; CDR3nt: TGTGCCAGCAGCGAACTAGCGGGGTTTAACCCAGATACGCAGTATTTT; CDR3aa: CASSELAGFNPDTQYF
v_gene: TRBV5-1; d_gene: -; j_gene: TRBJ1-4; abundance: -; CDR3nt: TGCGCCAGCAGCAACGGACAGACTAATGAAAAACTGTTTTTT; CDR3aa: CASSNGQTNEKLFF
v_gene: TRBV7-6; d_gene: TRBD2; j_gene: TRBJ2-3; abundance: -; CDR3nt: TGTGCCAGCAGCCCGACGGTTCGGGGGGGCCTCCCAGATACGCAGTATTTT; CDR3aa: CASSPTVRGGLPDTQYF
v_gene: TRBV25-1; d_gene: -; j_gene: TRBJ1-1; abundance: -; CDR3nt: TGTGCCAGCAGTGAATTATATATGACAACGAACACTGAAGCTTTCTTT; CDR3aa: CASSELYMTTNTEAFF
v_gene: TRBV4-1; d_gene: TRBD1; j_gene: TRBJ1-5; abundance: -; CDR3nt: TGCGCCAGCAGCCCGACGGACAGGGGGCGCCTCCAGCCCCAGCATTTT; CDR3aa: CASSPTDRGRLQPQHF
v_gene: TRBV4-1; d_gene: TRBD2; j_gene: TRBJ2-3; abundance: -; CDR3nt: TGCGCCAGCAGCCAGGGCCGGGGACTAGTCCTCACAGATACGCAGTATTTT; CDR3aa: CASSQGRGLVLTDTQYF
v_gene: TRBV7-6; d_gene: -; j_gene: TRBJ1-6; abundance: -; CDR3nt: TGTGCCAGCAGCTTAGGGGGCGCGTATAATTCACCCCTCCACTTT; CDR3aa: CASSLGGAYNSPLHF
v_gene: TRBV18; d_gene: -; j_gene: TRBJ2-3; abundance: -; CDR3nt: TGTGCCAGCTCACCACCCGAGGGAGGCGCGGATACGCAGTATTTT; CDR3aa: CASSPPEGGADTQYF
v_gene: TRBV27; d_gene: TRBD1; j_gene: TRBJ2-7; abundance: -; CDR3nt: TGTGCCAGCAGTAGACAGGGGTCGGTTCTTCCCGAGCAGTACTTC; CDR3aa: CASSRQGSVLPEQYF
v_gene: TRBV11-3; d_gene: TRBD1; j_gene: TRBJ1-4; abundance: -; CDR3nt: TGTGCCAGCAGCGTGGGCAGGGGGAATGAAAAACTGTTTTTT; CDR3aa: CASSVGRGNEKLFF
v_gene: TRBV19; d_gene: -; j_gene: TRBJ2-3; abundance: -; CDR3nt: TGTGCCAGTAGTATGGGACTGGGGGGGGCCCCAGATACGCAGTATTTT; CDR3aa: CASSMGLGGAPDTQYF
v_gene: TRBV9; d_gene: -; j_gene: TRBJ2-1; abundance: few; CDR3nt: TGTGCCAGCAGCCCCCGGCCTCAAACTCGGGACAATGAGCAGTTCTTC; CDR3aa: CASSPRPQTRDNEQFF
v_gene: TRBV5-1; d_gene: TRBD2; j_gene: TRBJ2-5; abundance: -; CDR3nt: TGCGCCAGCAGCTTGGGGGGCGTCAGCGGGGGATATGGAGAGACCCAGTACTTC; CDR3aa: CASSLGGVSGGYGETQYF
v_gene: TRBV11-2; d_gene: -; j_gene: TRBJ2-1; abundance: -; CDR3nt: TGTGCCAGCTCTGCCCTAGAGGGGCAGTTCTTC; CDR3aa: CASSALEGQFF
v_gene: TRBV5-1; d_gene: -; j_gene: TRBJ1-1; abundance: -; CDR3nt: TGCGCCAGCAGCGCTAGCAGGGGAAACACTGAAGCTTTCTTT; CDR3aa: CASSASRGNTEAFF
v_gene: TRBV24-1; d_gene: -; j_gene: TRBJ2-3; abundance: -; CDR3nt: TGTGCCACCAGTGATAACACAGGGAGCGGCGGGGATACGCAGTATTTT; CDR3aa: CATSDNTGSGGDTQYF
v_gene: TRBV2; d_gene: -; j_gene: TRBJ2-3; abundance: -; CDR3nt: TGTGCCAGTTTCGTACGGGGGTTTACTAGCACAGATACGCAGTATTTT; CDR3aa: CASFVRGFTSTDTQYF
v_gene: TRBV6-5; d_gene: TRBD2; j_gene: TRBJ2-2; abundance: -; CDR3nt: TGTGCCATTCCGGGACTAGAGCCCGGGGAGCTGTTTTTT; CDR3aa: CAIPGLEPGELFF
v_gene: TRBV30; d_gene: -; j_gene: TRBJ2-5; abundance: -; CDR3nt: TGTGCCTGGGGATCGGGTGGTCGGCGAGAGACCCAGTACTTC; CDR3aa: CAWGSGGRRETQYF
v_gene: TRBV6-8; d_gene: -; j_gene: TRBJ2-5; abundance: -; CDR3nt: TGTGCCAGCAGTTACGCAACCCTCCTACGGGAGACCCAGTACTTC; CDR3aa: CASSYATLLRETQYF
v_gene: TRBV5-1; d_gene: -; j_gene: TRBJ2-7; abundance: -; CDR3nt: TGCGCCAGCAGCTTGGCCGGGCAGGGCTACGAGCAGTACTTC; CDR3aa: CASSLAGQGYEQYF
v_gene: TRBV5-1; d_gene: TRBD1; j_gene: TRBJ1-6; abundance: -; CDR3nt: TGCGCCAGCAGCCCCTGGACAGGGGGAAATTCACCCCTCCACTTT; CDR3aa: CASSPWTGGNSPLHF
v_gene: TRBV25-1; d_gene: -; j_gene: TRBJ1-3; abundance: -; CDR3nt: TGTGCCAGCAGTCGTACTGGCTCTGGAAACACCATATATTTT; CDR3aa: CASSRTGSGNTIYF
v_gene: TRBV7-3; d_gene: -; j_gene: TRBJ2-2; abundance: -; CDR3nt: TGTGCCAGCGGACCAGGGTTGATCACCGGGGAGCTGTTTTTT; CDR3aa: CASGPGLITGELFF
v_gene: TRBV18; d_gene: TRBD2; j_gene: TRBJ2-1; abundance: -; CDR3nt: TGTGCCAGCTCCCGAGTGGGACCGGGACTAGCGGGGGGGAGCTCCTACAATGAGCAGTTCTTC; CDR3aa: CASSRVGPGLAGGSSYNEQFF
v_gene: TRBV6-1; d_gene: TRBD1; j_gene: TRBJ1-2; abundance: -; CDR3nt: TGTGCCAGCAGTGAAGGGTTGCGGACAGGGGGCTTGTATGGCTACACCTTC; CDR3aa: CASSEGLRTGGLYGYTF
v_gene: TRBV2; d_gene: TRBD1; j_gene: TRBJ1-3; abundance: -; CDR3nt: TGTGCCAGCAGGGGGACAGGGTTTTTCTCTGGAAACACCATATATTTT; CDR3aa: CASRGTGFFSGNTIYF
v_gene: TRBV3-1/TRBV3-2; d_gene: -; j_gene: TRBJ2-5; abundance: -; CDR3nt: TGTGCCAGCAGCCATATGCGGGGGCCACAAGAGACCCAGTACTTC; CDR3aa: CASSHMRGPQETQYF
v_gene: TRBV6-6; d_gene: -; j_gene: TRBJ1-5; abundance: -; CDR3nt: TGTGCCAGCAGTCTGGGGGGGGTGACCTATAGCAATCAGCCCCAGCATTTT; CDR3aa: CASSLGGVTYSNQPQHF
v_gene: TRBV19; d_gene: TRBD1; j_gene: TRBJ1-5; abundance: -; CDR3nt: TGTGCCAGTAGCCCGACAGGGGCTGAGCCCCAGCATTTT; CDR3aa: CASSPTGAEPQHF
v_gene: TRBV7-2; d_gene: TRBD2; j_gene: TRBJ2-3; abundance: -; CDR3nt: TGTGCCAGCAGCTTAGTGGCGGGAGCGGCAGATACGCAGTATTTT; CDR3aa: CASSLVAGAADTQYF
v_gene: TRBV13; d_gene: -; j_gene: TRBJ2-7; abundance: -; CDR3nt: TGTGCCAGCAGCTACCTAGGGGGGGAATCCTACGAGCAGTACTTC; CDR3aa: CASSYLGGESYEQYF
v_gene: TRBV7-2; d_gene: TRBD1; j_gene: TRBJ1-1; abundance: -; CDR3nt: TGTGCCAGCAGCTTCTTCGGGACAGGGGTTGCTGAAGCTTTCTTT; CDR3aa: CASSFFGTGVAEAFF
v_gene: TRBV18; d_gene: TRBD1; j_gene: TRBJ1-3; abundance: -; CDR3nt: TGTGCCAGCTCACCAGGGACAGGGATCTCTGGAAACACCATATATTTT; CDR3aa: CASSPGTGISGNTIYF
v_gene: TRBV4-2; d_gene: -; j_gene: TRBJ1-5; abundance: -; CDR3nt: TGTGCCAGCAGCCAAGAGGAGGGCCGCCGCCTCAATCAGCCCCAGCATTTT; CDR3aa: CASSQEEGRRLNQPQHF
v_gene: TRBV6-5; d_gene: TRBD1; j_gene: TRBJ1-1; abundance: -; CDR3nt: TGTGCCAGCAGCCTAGGACAGGGCATTGAAGCTTTCTTT; CDR3aa: CASSLGQGIEAFF
v_gene: TRBV7-9; d_gene: TRBD1; j_gene: TRBJ1-1; abundance: -; CDR3nt: TGTGCCAGCAGCCCAGGGACAGGGGGTGGGAAAGCTTTCTTT; CDR3aa: CASSPGTGGGKAFF
v_gene: TRBV5-1; d_gene: TRBD2; j_gene: TRBJ2-5; abundance: -; CDR3nt: TGCGCCAGCAGCTTGGATAGCGGGGATCAAGAGACCCAGTACTTC; CDR3aa: CASSLDSGDQETQYF
v_gene: TRBV6-5; d_gene: TRBD1; j_gene: TRBJ1-5; abundance: -; CDR3nt: TGTGCCAGCAGAGACGGGACAGGGGGCATTCAGCCCCAGCATTTT; CDR3aa: CASRDGTGGIQPQHF